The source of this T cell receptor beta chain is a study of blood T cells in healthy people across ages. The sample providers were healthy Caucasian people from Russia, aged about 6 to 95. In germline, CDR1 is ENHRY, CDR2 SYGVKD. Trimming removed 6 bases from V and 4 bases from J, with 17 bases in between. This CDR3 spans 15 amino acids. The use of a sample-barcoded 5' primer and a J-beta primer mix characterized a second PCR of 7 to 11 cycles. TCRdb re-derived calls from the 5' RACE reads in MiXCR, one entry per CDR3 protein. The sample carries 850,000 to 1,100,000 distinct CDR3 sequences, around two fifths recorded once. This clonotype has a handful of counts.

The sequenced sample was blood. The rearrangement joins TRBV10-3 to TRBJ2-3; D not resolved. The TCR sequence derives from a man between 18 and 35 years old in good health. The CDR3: CAISNPASQPDTQYF. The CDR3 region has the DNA TGTGCCATCAGCAACCCGGCCTCGCAACCAGATACGCAGTATTTT.